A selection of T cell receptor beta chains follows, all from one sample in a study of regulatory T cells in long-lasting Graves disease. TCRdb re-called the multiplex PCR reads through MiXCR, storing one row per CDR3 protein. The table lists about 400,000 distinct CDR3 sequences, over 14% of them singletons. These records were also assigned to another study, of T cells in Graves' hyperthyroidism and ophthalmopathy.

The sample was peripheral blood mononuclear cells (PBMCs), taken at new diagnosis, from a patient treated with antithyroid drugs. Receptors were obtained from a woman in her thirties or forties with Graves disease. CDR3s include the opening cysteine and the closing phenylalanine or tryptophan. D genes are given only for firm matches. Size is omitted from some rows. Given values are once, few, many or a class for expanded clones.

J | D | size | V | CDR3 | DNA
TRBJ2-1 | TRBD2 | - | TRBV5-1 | CASSPGGPNEQFF | TGCGCCAGCAGTCCGGGAGGGCCCAATGAGCAGTTCTTC
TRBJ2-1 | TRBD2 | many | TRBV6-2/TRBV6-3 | CASTLEGGSYNEQFF | TGTGCCAGCACTTTGGAGGGAGGGTCCTACAATGAGCAGTTCTTC
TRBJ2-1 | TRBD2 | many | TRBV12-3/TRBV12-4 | CASRPGGPGTKNNEQFF | TGTGCCAGCAGACCCGGTGGGCCCGGGACTAAAAACAATGAGCAGTTCTTC
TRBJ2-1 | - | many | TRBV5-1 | CASSLDTNLGRNEQFF | TGCGCCAGCAGCTTGGACACCAACTTAGGTCGCAATGAGCAGTTCTTC
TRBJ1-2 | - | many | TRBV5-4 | CASSLFGRANYGYTF | TGTGCCAGCAGCTTGTTCGGCCGAGCTAACTATGGCTACACCTTC
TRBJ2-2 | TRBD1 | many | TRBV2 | CASGGQSGRDTGELFF | TGTGCCAGCGGGGGACAGTCGGGCAGAGACACCGGGGAGCTGTTTTTT
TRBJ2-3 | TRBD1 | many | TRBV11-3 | CASSLVGQGGDTQYF | TGTGCCAGCAGCTTAGTTGGACAGGGCGGGGATACGCAGTATTTT
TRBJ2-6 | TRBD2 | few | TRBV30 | CAWGGVAGSGANVLTF | TGTGCCTGGGGGGGGGTAGCGGGCTCTGGGGCCAACGTCCTGACTTTC
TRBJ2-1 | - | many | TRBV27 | CASSSLPTNPSYNEQFF | TGTGCCAGCAGTTCGCTCCCCACCAACCCCTCCTACAATGAGCAGTTCTTC
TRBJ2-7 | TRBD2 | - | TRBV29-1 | CSVVRAGVSYEQYF | TGCAGCGTTGTCAGAGCGGGAGTTTCCTACGAGCAGTACTTC
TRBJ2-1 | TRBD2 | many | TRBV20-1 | CSARRTSGHNEQFF | TGCAGTGCTCGTAGGACTAGCGGACACAATGAGCAGTTCTTC
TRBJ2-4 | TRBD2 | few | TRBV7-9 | CASSPRRGGKNIQYF | TGTGCCAGCAGCCCTCGACGGGGGGGCAAAAACATTCAGTACTTC
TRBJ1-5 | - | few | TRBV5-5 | CASSEGPEFYSSQPQHF | TGTGCCAGCAGCGAAGGGCCCGAATTTTATAGCAGTCAGCCCCAGCATTTT
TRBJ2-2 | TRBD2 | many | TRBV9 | CASSVGSGRSTGELFF | TGTGCCAGCAGCGTAGGAAGCGGGAGAAGTACCGGGGAGCTGTTTTTT
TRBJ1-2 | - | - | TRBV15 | CATSRDLLRTIAYGYTF | TGTGCCACCAGCAGAGATTTGCTCCGGACAATCGCCTATGGCTACACCTTC
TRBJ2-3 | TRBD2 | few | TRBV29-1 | CSVVPTITGTSGRVVTDTQYF | TGCAGCGTTGTACCTACGATTACCGGGACTAGCGGGAGGGTGGTGACAGATACGCAGTATTTT
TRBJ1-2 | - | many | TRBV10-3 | CAISEALGGGYGYTF | TGTGCCATCAGTGAGGCATTAGGGGGAGGATATGGCTACACCTTC
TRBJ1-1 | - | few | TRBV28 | CASSLSQGRLAFF | TGTGCCAGCAGTTTATCTCAGGGGAGATTAGCTTTCTTT
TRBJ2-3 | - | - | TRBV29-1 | CSVEDGQENGGDTQYF | TGCAGCGTTGAAGATGGGCAAGAAAATGGGGGGGATACGCAGTATTTT
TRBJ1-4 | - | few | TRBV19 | CASSMLDSPNEKLFF | TGTGCCAGTAGTATGCTGGACAGTCCTAATGAAAAACTGTTTTTT